This T cell receptor beta chain was obtained from a study of cytomegalovirus exposure and HLA in healthy donors. Study context: The Caucasian-associated ancestry cluster held about 80% of around 380 genotyped donors.

The V gene lost 4 bases and the J gene lost 0 bases, with 7 bases spanning the gap. The CDR3 consists of 14 residues. Germline assignment: CDR1 SGHRS and CDR2 YFSETQ. The PCR used 60 Vbeta and 13 Jbeta primers. Data came from immunoSEQ multiplex PCR; TCRdb stores just in-frame clones and leaves some out. The sample holds 150,000 to 200,000 clones, about 63% seen once. The specimen sequenced was PBMCs. The sequence derives from a woman aged 40 to 50 in good health and CMV-seropositive. The chain has TRBV5-1 and TRBJ1-4; tentative D call: TRBD1 (5 bases). The CDR3 spells CASSVTATNEKLFF. The CDR3 coding sequence is TGCGCCAGCAGCGTGACAGCAACTAATGAAAAACTGTTTTTT.